Listed below are T cell receptor beta chains from one sample, sequenced in a study of CD8 T cells in Susac syndrome. TCRdb re-called the immunoSEQ multiplex PCR reads through MiXCR, storing one row per CDR3 protein. Of a few hundred thousand distinct CDR3 sequences in the sample, approximately 85% are singletons; the top ten hold approximately 0.2%. The sequenced sample consisted of CD8+ T cells from PBMCs. The receptors shown here come from a human donor with multiple sclerosis. CDR3s include the opening cysteine and the closing phenylalanine or tryptophan. Size values are once, few and many counts, or a class for expanded clones, and some rows have none.

clone_size j_call v_call cdr3_aa
NA TRBJ2-7 TRBV20-1 CSAPGTDTYEQYF
NA TRBJ2-4 TRBV11-2 CASSVKQGLGLAGGGNIQYF
NA TRBJ2-5 TRBV28 CASSFPGQGGSQETQYF
NA TRBJ2-1 TRBV25-1 CASSHVVEQFF
NA TRBJ2-7 TRBV4-2 CASSQDDGNSYEQYF
NA TRBJ1-2 TRBV4-3 CASSQDLTVSLYGYTF
NA TRBJ1-2 TRBV29-1 CSALLQGLYGYTF
NA TRBJ1-2 TRBV4-1 CASSQVLGQPNLNYGYTF
NA TRBJ2-3 TRBV7-2 CASSPEISDTQYF
NA TRBJ2-1 TRBV27 CASSLTGLAGSHNEQFF
few TRBJ2-1 TRBV7-2 CASSLRKGSSFYNEQFF
NA TRBJ1-5 TRBV4-1 CASSQEGGTNQPQHF
NA TRBJ1-1 TRBV19 CATLTVNTEAFF
NA TRBJ2-5 TRBV6-5 CASSPAGETQYF
once TRBJ2-7 TRBV28 CASSFGDSPSGRADPDEQYF
NA TRBJ1-4 TRBV13 CASSWNNEKLFF
once TRBJ1-2 TRBV6-2/TRBV6-3 CASSYDGPGRFYTF
NA TRBJ1-5 TRBV20-1 CSARDLTSNQPQHF
NA TRBJ2-7 TRBV7-9 CASSSPGPSIFSYEQYF
NA TRBJ2-7 TRBV30 CAWSVWGAPYEQYF
NA TRBJ2-1 TRBV27 CASSLLTGTSGRDNEQFF
once TRBJ2-7 TRBV3-1 CASSQELRSLYEQYF
NA TRBJ2-2 TRBV28 CASYPWNAANTGELFF
NA TRBJ2-2 TRBV9 CASSVASRDYITGELFF
NA TRBJ2-7 TRBV18 CASSPGRGSHEQYF
NA TRBJ1-1 TRBV6-2/TRBV6-3 CACSYSIWGRANTEAFF
NA TRBJ2-3 TRBV7-9 CASSPRGVNTDTQYF
NA TRBJ2-3 TRBV18 CASSPSVAGGADTQYF
once TRBJ2-7 TRBV5-8 CASSREAGLGYEQYF
NA TRBJ2-5 TRBV11-2 CASSLGESRGQETQYF
NA TRBJ2-5 TRBV4-3 CASSQEVGTLGQETQYF
NA TRBJ2-3 TRBV28 CASSLGFSGFNTDTQYF
NA TRBJ2-7 TRBV27 CASSLGLVYEQYF
NA TRBJ1-2 TRBV30 CAWRGGRGHGYTF
NA TRBJ1-2 TRBV7-9 CASSLTGTADPAYGYTF
NA TRBJ1-1 TRBV15 CAAAGDGTEAFF
NA TRBJ1-2 TRBV5-4 CASSTLTGDFYGYTF
NA TRBJ2-7 TRBV27 CASSSPSGRVIYEQYF
NA TRBJ1-4 TRBV30 CARAPGQGANEKLFF
NA TRBJ2-5 TRBV27 CASSYGVSETQYF
NA TRBJ2-2 TRBV4-3 CASSQTRTSGAGELFF
NA TRBJ1-1 TRBV13 CASSYSTQILGAFF
NA TRBJ1-2 TRBV7-4 CASSPPGTGTFDYTF
NA TRBJ2-1 TRBV28 CASSSPGLGAYNEQFF
many TRBJ2-7 TRBV6-1 CASSSGSYEQYF
NA TRBJ2-2 TRBV6-5 CASREREAVGELFF